This TCR beta chain was retrieved from a study of blood T cell repertoires in COVID-19. V lost 0 bases to trimming and J lost 0 bases, with 9 bases between them. This CDR3 is 16 amino acids long. Germline-derived CDR1 and CDR2 are MNHEY and SVGEGT. Here immunoSEQ multiplex PCR was the method, and the copy in TCRdb shows in-frame clones only, minus some. The profile shows about 150,000 clones, about 85% of them singletons. The chain couples TRBV6-2 or TRBV6-3 to TRBJ1-3; possibly TRBD1 for D (5 bases). This receptor was identified in a woman between 65 and 79 years old with acute or convalescent COVID-19. Sequenced sample: peripheral blood. CDR3 sequence reads: CASSYSTAFSGNTIYF. CDR3 DNA: TGTGCCAGCAGTTACTCGACAGCATTCTCTGGAAACACCATATATTTT.